This T cell receptor (beta chain) appears in the sequencing data of a study of blood T cell repertoires in COVID-19. At the level of the study: Sites in the United States, Italy and Spain provided acute and convalescent COVID-19 samples. The cDNA or gDNA used as material had been derived from T cells, B-cell-depleted T cells, or PBMCs.

Germline CDR1 and CDR2: LNHDA and SQIVND (reference sequence). The V end was cut by 7 bases, the J end by 7 bases, with 11 bases between. The CDR3 is 13 amino acids. How the authors handled the data: Counts of nucleated cells, estimated from reference gene primer amplification, were obtained. Generated by immunoSEQ multiplex PCR, the TCRdb table keeps only in-frame clones and is missing some. V and J calls and clone size are given by that table; D and trimming were obtained from the DNA. The table includes about 39,000 clones, roughly 90% detected once. This TCR was recovered from a man aged 45 to 65 with active COVID-19. This chain links TRBV19 with TRBJ1-6; D is ambiguous. Specimen: peripheral blood. CDR3 sequence reads: CASTPTLNSPLHF. CDR3 DNA: TGTGCCAGTACCCCGACACTGAATTCACCCCTCCACTTT.